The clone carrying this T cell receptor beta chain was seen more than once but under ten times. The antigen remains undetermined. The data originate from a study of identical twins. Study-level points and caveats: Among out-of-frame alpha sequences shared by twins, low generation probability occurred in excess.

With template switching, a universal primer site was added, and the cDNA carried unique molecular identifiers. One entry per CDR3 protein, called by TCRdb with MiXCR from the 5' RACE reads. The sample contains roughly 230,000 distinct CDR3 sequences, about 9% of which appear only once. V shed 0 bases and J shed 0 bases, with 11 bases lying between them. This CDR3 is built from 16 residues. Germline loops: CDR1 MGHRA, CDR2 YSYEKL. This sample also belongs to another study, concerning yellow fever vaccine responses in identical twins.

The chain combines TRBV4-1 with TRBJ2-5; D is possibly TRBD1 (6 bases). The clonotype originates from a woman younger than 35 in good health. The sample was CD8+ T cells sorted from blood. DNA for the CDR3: TGCGCCAGCAGCCAAGAGTCAGGACAGTACCAAGAGACCCAGTACTTC. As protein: CASSQESGQYQETQYF.